This TCR beta chain was documented in a study of blood T cell repertoires in COVID-19. This CDR3 is built from 14 residues. Germline-derived CDR1 and CDR2 are SGDLS and YYNGEE. Trimming took off 2 bases at V and 2 bases at J, with 10 bases between the two ends. Measured with immunoSEQ multiplex PCR; TCRdb has only the in-frame clones, and not every one. The table includes over 100,000 clones, less than 90% detected once. The chain has TRBV9 and TRBJ1-1; D ambiguous. The sequenced material came from peripheral blood. This receptor was obtained from a human donor in a cohort sampled during active COVID-19. In DNA form, the CDR3 reads TGTGCCAGCAGCGTGACATCGGGAAACACTGAAGCTTTCTTT. Protein sequence: CASSVTSGNTEAFF. The whole variable domain, filled in from reference TRBV9 and TRBJ1-1, reads DSGVTQTPKHLITATGQRVTLRCSPRSGDLSVYWYQQSLDQGLQFLIQYYNGEERAKGNILERFSAQQFPDLHSELNLSSLELGDSALYFCASSVTSGNTEAFFGQGTRLTVV.